This T cell receptor beta chain was sequenced for a study of cytomegalovirus exposure and HLA in healthy donors. Germline V lookup: CDR1 MNHNS, CDR2 SASEGT. V lost 5 bases, J lost 3 bases, and 2 bases stayed unmatched. The CDR3 spans 15 residues. PCR employed 60 Vbeta and 13 Jbeta primers. The assay was immunoSEQ multiplex PCR, and TCRdb's table has in-frame clones only and misses some. The table includes about 110,000 clones, approximately 70% detected once. This clone was seen a handful of times. The antigen is not known. Whole-study findings and limits: Per a later analysis, fewer than 20,000 TCR beta sequences showed association with HLA alleles at 0.05 false discovery rate.

The receptor comes from a woman in her twenties or thirties in good health and CMV-seronegative. The chain is built from TRBV6-1 and TRBJ2-3; 13 nucleotides match TRBD2. What was sequenced was PBMCs. The CDR3 here is CASSPGLAGTDTQYF. The CDR3 nucleotides read TGTGCCAGCAGTCCGGGACTAGCGGGGACAGATACGCAGTATTTT.